This T cell receptor beta chain appears in the sequencing data of a study of blood T cell repertoires in COVID-19. About the research overall: Acute-phase and convalescent COVID-19 samples originated in the United States, Italy and Spain. PBMCs, B-cell-depleted T cells, or T cells provided the cDNA or gDNA that made up the material.

This clone has just a few counts. Trimming removed 5 bases from V and 4 bases from J; junction bases left unmatched: 2. The length of the CDR3 is 14 residues. Germline V gene sequence: CDR1 SGHAT, CDR2 FQNNGV. In the original analysis: Cell counts per sample came from amplifying reference gene primers. The protocol was immunoSEQ multiplex PCR, while the TCRdb copy is restricted to in-frame clones and leaves out a portion. V and J calls and clone size are as listed in that table; D and trimming were resolved from the DNA. The sample carries fewer than 250,000 clones, about 93% recorded once. V is TRBV11-2 and J is TRBJ1-6; TRBD1 agrees at 7 bases. The sequence was collected from a man aged 25-45 years with COVID-19, enrolled during active disease. The sequenced sample consisted of peripheral blood. The CDR3 nucleotides read TGTGCCAGCAGCGGGGACAGTTATAATTCACCCCTCCACTTT. Translation gives CASSGDSYNSPLHF.